The source of this TCR beta chain is a study of shared clonotypes between healthy human individuals. In the study overall: With ages of 18 to 49, the donors were a couple of women and a few men.

It was some 84 million PBMCs that unsorted samples used for genomic DNA. The assay was immunoSEQ multiplex PCR, and TCRdb's table has in-frame clones only and misses some. The sample records about 460,000 clones, 60% to 80% being singletons. This clone is a singleton in its sample. Germline CDR1 and CDR2: SNHLY and FYNNEI. V lost 7 bases and J lost 8, with 19 bases in between. This CDR3 region has 14 residues. The source material was PBMCs. This receptor was obtained from a woman in her 40s in good health. Some clones in this sample may be carry-over from other donors' samples. V is TRBV2 and J is TRBJ2-3; the D gene is possibly TRBD2 (5 bases). CDR3 loop: CASTLSGAEGTQYF. CDR3 coding DNA: TGTGCCAGCACTCTGAGCGGAGCCGAGGGTACGCAGTATTTT.